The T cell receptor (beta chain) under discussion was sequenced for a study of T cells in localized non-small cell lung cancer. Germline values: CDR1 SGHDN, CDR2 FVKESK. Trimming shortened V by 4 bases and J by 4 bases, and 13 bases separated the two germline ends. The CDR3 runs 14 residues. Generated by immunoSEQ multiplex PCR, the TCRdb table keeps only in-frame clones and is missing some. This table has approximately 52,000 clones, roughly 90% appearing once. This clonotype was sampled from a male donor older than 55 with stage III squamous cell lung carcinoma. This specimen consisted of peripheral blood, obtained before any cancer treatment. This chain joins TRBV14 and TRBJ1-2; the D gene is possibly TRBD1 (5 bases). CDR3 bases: TGTGCCAGCAGCCCCGACAGTAGGCCCTATGGCTACACCTTC. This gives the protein CASSPDSRPYGYTF.